This entry describes one T cell receptor (beta chain). The sample comes from a study of cytomegalovirus exposure and HLA in healthy donors. Germline CDR1 reads SGDLS; CDR2 reads YYNGEE. The CDR3 runs 15 residues. V dropped 3 bases and J dropped 0 bases, with 10 bases sitting between them. A multiplex PCR was run with 60 Vbeta primers and 13 Jbeta primers. Study processing details: Unique TCR beta chains numbered around 80 million in a later analysis, with roughly 11 million shared. Sequencing was performed with immunoSEQ multiplex PCR; in TCRdb, only in-frame clones are kept and a portion is missing. D and trimming were read from the DNA, whereas the V and J calls and clone size are those reported in that table. The sample includes tens of thousands of clones.

This clonotype originated in a young man in good health and CMV-seropositive. The sequencing input was PBMCs. The chain has TRBV9 and TRBJ1-3; maybe TRBD1 (5 bases). CDR3: CASSGTPSSGNTIYF. The DNA of the CDR3 is TGTGCCAGCAGCGGGACACCATCCTCTGGAAACACCATATATTTT.